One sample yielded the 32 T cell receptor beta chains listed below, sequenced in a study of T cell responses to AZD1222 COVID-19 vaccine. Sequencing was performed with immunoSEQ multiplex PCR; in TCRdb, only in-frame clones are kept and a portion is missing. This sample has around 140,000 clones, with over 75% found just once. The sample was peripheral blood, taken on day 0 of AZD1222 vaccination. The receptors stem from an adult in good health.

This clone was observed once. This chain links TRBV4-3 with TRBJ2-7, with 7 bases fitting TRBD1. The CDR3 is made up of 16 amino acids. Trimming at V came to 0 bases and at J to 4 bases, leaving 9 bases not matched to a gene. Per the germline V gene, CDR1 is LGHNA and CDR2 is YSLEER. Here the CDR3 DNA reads TGCGCCAGCAGCCAAGATCCCAGACAGGGAGATTACGAGCAGTACTTC. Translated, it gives CASSQDPRQGDYEQYF.

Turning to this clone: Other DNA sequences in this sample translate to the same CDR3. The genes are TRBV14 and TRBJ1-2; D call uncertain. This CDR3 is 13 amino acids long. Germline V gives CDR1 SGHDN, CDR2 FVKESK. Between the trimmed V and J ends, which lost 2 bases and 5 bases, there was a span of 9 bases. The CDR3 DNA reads TGTGCCAGCAGCCAAATCGGTGTTTATGGCTACACCTTC. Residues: CASSQIGVYGYTF.

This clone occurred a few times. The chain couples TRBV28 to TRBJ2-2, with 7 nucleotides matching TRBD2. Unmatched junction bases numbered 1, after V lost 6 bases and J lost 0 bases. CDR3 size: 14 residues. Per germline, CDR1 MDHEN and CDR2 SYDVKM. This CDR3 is CASRGGTNTGELFF. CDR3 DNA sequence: TGTGCCAGCAGGGGGGGGACGAACACCGGGGAGCTGTTTTTT.

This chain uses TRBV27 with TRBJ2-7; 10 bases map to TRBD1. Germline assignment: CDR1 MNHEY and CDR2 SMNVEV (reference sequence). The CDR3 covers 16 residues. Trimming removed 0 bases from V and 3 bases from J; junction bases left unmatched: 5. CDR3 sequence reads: CASSLSSGTGVYEQYF. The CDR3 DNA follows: TGTGCCAGCAGTTTATCCTCTGGGACAGGGGTCTACGAGCAGTACTTC.

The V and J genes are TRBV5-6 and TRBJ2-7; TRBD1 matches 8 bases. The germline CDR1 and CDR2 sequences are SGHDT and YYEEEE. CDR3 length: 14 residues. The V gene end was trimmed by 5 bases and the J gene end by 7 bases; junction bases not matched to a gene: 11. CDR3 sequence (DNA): TGTGCCAGCAGTCAGGGGGCGTCCCTTTGGGAGCAGTACTTC. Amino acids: CASSQGASLWEQYF.

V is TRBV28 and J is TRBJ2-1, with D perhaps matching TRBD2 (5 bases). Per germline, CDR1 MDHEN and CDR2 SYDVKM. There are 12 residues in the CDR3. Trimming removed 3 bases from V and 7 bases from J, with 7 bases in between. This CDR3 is CASSFSGNEQFF. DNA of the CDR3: TGTGCCAGCAGTTTCTCGGGGAATGAGCAGTTCTTC.

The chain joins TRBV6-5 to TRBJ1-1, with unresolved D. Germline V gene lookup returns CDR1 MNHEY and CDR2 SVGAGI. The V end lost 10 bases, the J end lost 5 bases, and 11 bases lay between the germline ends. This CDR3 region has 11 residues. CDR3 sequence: CATGRRTEAFF. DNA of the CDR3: TGTGCCACCGGGCGGAGGACTGAAGCTTTCTTT.

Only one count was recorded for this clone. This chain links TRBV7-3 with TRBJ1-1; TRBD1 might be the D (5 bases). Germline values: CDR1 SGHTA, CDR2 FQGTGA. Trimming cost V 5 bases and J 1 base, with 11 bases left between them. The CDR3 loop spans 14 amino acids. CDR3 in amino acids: CASSPGLQNTEAFF. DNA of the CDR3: TGTGCCAGCAGCCCGGGACTCCAGAACACTGAAGCTTTCTTT.

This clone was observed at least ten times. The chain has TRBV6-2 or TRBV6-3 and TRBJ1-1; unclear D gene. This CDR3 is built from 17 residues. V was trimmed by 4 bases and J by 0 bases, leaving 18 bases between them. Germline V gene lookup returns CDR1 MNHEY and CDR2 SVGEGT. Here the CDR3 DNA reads TGTGCCAGCAGTTCTCCCGACACCCCGATTTTGAACACTGAAGCTTTCTTT. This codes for CASSSPDTPILNTEAFF.

The CDR3 is CASSPRTGMGNQPQHF. The CDR3 coding sequence is TGTGCCAGCAGTCCCAGGACAGGAATGGGCAATCAGCCCCAGCATTTT. The V and J genes are TRBV6-2 or TRBV6-3 and TRBJ1-5; 7 bases agree with TRBD1. Germline V gene lookup returns CDR1 MNHEY and CDR2 SVGEGT. Unmatched junction bases numbered 9, after V lost 5 bases and J lost 2 bases. The CDR3 totals 16 residues.

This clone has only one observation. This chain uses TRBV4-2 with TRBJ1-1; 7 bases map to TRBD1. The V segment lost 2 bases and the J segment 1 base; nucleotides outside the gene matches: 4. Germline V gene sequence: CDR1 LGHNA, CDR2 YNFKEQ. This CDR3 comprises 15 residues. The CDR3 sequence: CASSQSQGWNTEAFF. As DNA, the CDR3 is TGTGCCAGCAGCCAATCACAGGGGTGGAACACTGAAGCTTTCTTT.

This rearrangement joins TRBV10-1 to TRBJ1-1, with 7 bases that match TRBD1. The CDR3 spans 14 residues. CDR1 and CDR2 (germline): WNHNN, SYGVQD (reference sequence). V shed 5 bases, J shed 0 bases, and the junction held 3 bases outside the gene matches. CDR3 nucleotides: TGCGCCAGCAGTCAAGACAGGGTGAACACTGAAGCTTTCTTT. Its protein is CASSQDRVNTEAFF.

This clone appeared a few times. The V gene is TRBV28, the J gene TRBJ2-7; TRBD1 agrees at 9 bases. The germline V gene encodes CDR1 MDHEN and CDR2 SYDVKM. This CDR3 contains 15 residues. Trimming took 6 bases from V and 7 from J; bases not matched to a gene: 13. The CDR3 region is CASRPRDRVLKEQYF. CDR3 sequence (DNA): TGTGCCAGCAGGCCTCGGGACAGGGTTTTGAAAGAGCAGTACTTC.

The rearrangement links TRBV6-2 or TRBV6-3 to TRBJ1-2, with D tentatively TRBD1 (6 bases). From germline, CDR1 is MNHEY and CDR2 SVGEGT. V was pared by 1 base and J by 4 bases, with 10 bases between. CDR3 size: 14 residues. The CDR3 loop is CASSYFRGPYGYTF. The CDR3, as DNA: TGTGCCAGCAGTTACTTCCGGGGGCCCTATGGCTACACCTTC.

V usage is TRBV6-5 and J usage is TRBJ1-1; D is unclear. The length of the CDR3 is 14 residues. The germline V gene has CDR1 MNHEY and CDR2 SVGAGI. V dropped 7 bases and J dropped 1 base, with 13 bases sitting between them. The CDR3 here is CASNRNQANTEAFF. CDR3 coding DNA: TGTGCCAGCAATCGAAATCAGGCGAACACTGAAGCTTTCTTT.

Written as DNA, the CDR3 is TGTGCCAGCAGTGGGAGACCTGACTCACGAGGGGGGCAGTATTTT. Residues: CASSGRPDSRGGQYF. The V call is TRBV2, the J call TRBJ2-3; D possibly corresponds to TRBD1 (6 bases). CDR1 SNHLY and CDR2 FYNNEI come from the germline V gene. The germline V and J ends were trimmed by 4 bases and 11 bases, with 22 bases remaining between them. This CDR3 contains 15 residues. Filled out from reference TRBV2 and TRBJ2-3, the complete variable domain reads EPEVTQTPSHQVTQMGQEVILRCVPISNHLYFYWYRQILGQKVEFLVSFYNNEISEKSEIFDDQFSVERPDGSNFTLKIRSTKLEDSAMYFCASSGRPDSRGGQYFGPGTRLTVL.

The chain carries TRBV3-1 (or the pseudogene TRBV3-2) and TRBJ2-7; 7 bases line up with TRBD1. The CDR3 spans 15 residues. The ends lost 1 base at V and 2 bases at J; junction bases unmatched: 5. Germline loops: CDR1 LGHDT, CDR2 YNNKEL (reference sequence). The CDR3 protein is CASSQGTGHPYEQYF. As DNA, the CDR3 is TGTGCCAGCAGCCAAGGGACAGGCCATCCCTACGAGCAGTACTTC.

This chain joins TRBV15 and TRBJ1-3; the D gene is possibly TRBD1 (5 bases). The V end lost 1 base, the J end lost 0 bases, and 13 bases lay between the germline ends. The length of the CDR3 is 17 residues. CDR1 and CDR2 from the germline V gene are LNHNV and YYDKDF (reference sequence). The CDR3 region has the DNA TGTGCCACCAGCAGAGGAGGTAGGGGCCACTCTGGAAACACCATATATTTT. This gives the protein CATSRGGRGHSGNTIYF. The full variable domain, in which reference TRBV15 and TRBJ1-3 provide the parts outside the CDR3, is DAMVIQNPRYQVTQFGKPVTLSCSQTLNHNVMYWYQQKSSQAPKLLFHYYDKDFNNEADTPDNFQSRRPNTSFCFLDIRSPGLGDTAMYLCATSRGGRGHSGNTIYFGEGSWLTVV.

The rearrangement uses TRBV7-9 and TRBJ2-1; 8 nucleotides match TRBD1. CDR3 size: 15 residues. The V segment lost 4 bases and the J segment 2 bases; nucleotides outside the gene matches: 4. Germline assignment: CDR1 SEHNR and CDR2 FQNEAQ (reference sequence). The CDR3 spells CASSSGQGAYNEQFF. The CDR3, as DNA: TGTGCCAGCAGCTCCGGACAGGGTGCCTACAATGAGCAGTTCTTC.

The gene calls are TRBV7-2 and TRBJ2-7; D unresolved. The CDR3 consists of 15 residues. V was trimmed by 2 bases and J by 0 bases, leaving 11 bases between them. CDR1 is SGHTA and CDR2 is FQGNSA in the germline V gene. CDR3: CASSLRVSSSYEQYF. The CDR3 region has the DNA TGTGCCAGCAGCTTAAGGGTATCCTCCTCCTACGAGCAGTACTTC.

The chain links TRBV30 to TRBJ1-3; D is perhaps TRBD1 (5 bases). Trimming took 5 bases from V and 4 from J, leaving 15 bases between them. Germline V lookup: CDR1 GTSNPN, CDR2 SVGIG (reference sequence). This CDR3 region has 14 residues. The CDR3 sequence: CAWGARERGNTIYF. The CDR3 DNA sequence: TGTGCCTGGGGAGCCAGGGAACGAGGAAACACCATATATTTT.

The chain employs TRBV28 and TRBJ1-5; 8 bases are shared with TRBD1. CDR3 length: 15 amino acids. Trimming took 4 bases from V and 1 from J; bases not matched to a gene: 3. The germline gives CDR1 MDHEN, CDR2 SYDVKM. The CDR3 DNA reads TGTGCCAGCAGTTCACAGGGGGGAAGCAATCAGCCCCAGCATTTT. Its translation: CASSSQGGSNQPQHF.

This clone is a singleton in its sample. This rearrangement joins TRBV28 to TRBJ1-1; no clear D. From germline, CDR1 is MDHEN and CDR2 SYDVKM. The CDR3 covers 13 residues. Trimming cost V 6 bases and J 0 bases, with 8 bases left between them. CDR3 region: CASRPLMNTEAFF. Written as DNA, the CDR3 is TGTGCCAGCAGACCCCTAATGAACACTGAAGCTTTCTTT. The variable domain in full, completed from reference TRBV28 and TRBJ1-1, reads DVKVTQSSRYLVKRTGEKVFLECVQDMDHENMFWYRQDPGLGLRLIYFSYDVKMKEKGDIPEGYSVSREKKERFSLILESASTNQTSMYLCASRPLMNTEAFFGQGTRLTVV.

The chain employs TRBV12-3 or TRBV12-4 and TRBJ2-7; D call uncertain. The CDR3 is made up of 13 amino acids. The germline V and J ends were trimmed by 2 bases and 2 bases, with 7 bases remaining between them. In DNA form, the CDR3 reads TGTGCCAGCAGTTTACAAGGGCCCTACGAGCAGTACTTC. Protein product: CASSLQGPYEQYF.

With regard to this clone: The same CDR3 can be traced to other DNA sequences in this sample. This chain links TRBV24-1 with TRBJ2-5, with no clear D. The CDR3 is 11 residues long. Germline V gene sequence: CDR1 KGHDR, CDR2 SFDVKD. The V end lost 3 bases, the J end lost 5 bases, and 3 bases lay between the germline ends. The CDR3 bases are TGTGCCACCAGTGATGGGGAGACCCAGTACTTC. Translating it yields CATSDGETQYF.

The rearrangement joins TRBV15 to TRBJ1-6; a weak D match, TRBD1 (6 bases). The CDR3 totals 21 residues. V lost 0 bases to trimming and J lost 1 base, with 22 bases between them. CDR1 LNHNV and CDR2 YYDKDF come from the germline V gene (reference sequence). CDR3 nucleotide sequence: TGTGCCACCAGCAGAGATCTCAACAGGGATGGATTAGTATCCTATAATTCACCCCTCCACTTT. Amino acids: CATSRDLNRDGLVSYNSPLHF.

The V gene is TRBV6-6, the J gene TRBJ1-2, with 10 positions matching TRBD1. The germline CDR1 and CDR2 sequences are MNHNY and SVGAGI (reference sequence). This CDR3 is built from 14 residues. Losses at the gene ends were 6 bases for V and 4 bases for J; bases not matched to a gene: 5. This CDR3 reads CASSWTGGTYGYTF. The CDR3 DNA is TGTGCCAGCAGCTGGACAGGGGGTACCTATGGCTACACCTTC.

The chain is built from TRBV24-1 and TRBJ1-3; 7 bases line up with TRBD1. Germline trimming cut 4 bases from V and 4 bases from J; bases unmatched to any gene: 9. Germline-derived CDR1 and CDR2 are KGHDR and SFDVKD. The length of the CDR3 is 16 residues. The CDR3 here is CATSDTGQVSGNTIYF. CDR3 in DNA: TGTGCCACCAGTGACACCGGACAGGTTTCGGGAAACACCATATATTTT.

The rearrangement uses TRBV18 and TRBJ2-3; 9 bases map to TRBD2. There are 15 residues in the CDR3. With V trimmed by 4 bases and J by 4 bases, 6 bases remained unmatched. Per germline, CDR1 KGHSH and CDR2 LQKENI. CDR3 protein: CASSRAGGPPDTQYF. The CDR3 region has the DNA TGTGCCAGCTCACGGGCGGGGGGGCCCCCAGATACGCAGTATTTT. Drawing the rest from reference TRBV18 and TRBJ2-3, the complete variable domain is NAGVMQNPRHLVRRRGQEARLRCSPMKGHSHVYWYRQLPEEGLKFMVYLQKENIIDESGMPKERFSAEFPKEGPSILRIQQVVRGDSAAYFCASSRAGGPPDTQYFGPGTRLTVL.

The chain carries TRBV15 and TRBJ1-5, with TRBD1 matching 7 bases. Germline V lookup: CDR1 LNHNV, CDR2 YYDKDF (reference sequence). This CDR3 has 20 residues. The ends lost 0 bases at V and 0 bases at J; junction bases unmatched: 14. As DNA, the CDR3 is TGTGCCACCAGCAGAGATTTGCCAGGGGGGATATCCCATAGCAATCAGCCCCAGCATTTT. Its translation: CATSRDLPGGISHSNQPQHF.

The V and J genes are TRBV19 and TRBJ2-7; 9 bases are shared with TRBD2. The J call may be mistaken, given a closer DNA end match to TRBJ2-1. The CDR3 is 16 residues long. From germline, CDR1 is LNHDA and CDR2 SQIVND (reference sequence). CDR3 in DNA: TGTGCCAGTAGTATCCTAGCGGGGAAAGCTCGCAATGAGCAGTTCTTC. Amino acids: CASSILAGKARNEQFF.

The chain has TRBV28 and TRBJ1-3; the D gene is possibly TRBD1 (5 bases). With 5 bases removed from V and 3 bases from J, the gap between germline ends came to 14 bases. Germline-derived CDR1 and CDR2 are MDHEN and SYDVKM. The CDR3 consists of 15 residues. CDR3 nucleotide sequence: TGTGCCAGCAGTCCTCCGGGGGGGGATGGAAACACCATATATTTT. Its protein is CASSPPGGDGNTIYF.